These T cell receptor beta chains were read from a single sample in a study of vaccination effects on CD4 cells after COVID-19. Antigens for these TCRs are unknown. Profiling relied on immunoSEQ multiplex PCR, and the TCRdb table lists in-frame clones only, not all of them. The sample yields about 24,000 clones, approximately 71% seen once. Sequencing used CD4+ T cells from PBMCs cultured with HCoV-OC43 spike peptides, obtained before COVID-19 vaccination. The receptor source for this set is a human donor who received a COVID-19 vaccine. The CDR3 runs from the conserved cysteine through the conserved F or W. D genes are given only for firm matches. Some rows mark clone size as missing; the rest say once, few, many or name a class of expanded clone.

abundance: NA; j_gene: TRBJ1-5; v_gene: TRBV19; d_gene: TRBD1; CDR3nt: TGTGCCAGTAGTATTCCGGGACAGTTTAGCAATCAGCCCCAGCATTTT; CDR3aa: CASSIPGQFSNQPQHF
abundance: NA; j_gene: TRBJ2-7; v_gene: TRBV27; d_gene: TRBD1; CDR3nt: TGTGCCAGCAGCCCGGACAGGCGACACTACGAGCAGTACTTC; CDR3aa: CASSPDRRHYEQYF
abundance: NA; j_gene: TRBJ1-4; v_gene: TRBV5-1; d_gene: TRBD1; CDR3nt: TGCGCCAGCAGCTTGGGGGGACAGGGAAATGAAAAACTGTTTTTT; CDR3aa: CASSLGGQGNEKLFF
abundance: NA; j_gene: TRBJ2-7; v_gene: TRBV5-5; d_gene: NA; CDR3nt: TGTGCCAGCAGCTTTTCAGCGGCGCTCTCCTACGAGCAGTACTTC; CDR3aa: CASSFSAALSYEQYF
abundance: few; j_gene: TRBJ2-7; v_gene: TRBV4-1; d_gene: NA; CDR3nt: TGCGCCAGCAGCCCGTTACTCAGACCGGGAGCTTCAGGGACTCGGATCTCCTACGAGCAGTACTTC; CDR3aa: CASSPLLRPGASGTRISYEQYF
abundance: few; j_gene: TRBJ1-2; v_gene: TRBV19; d_gene: NA; CDR3nt: TGTGCCAGTAGTTTGTCCGAGGGGTATGGCTACACCTTC; CDR3aa: CASSLSEGYGYTF
abundance: NA; j_gene: TRBJ2-3; v_gene: TRBV7-2; d_gene: TRBD2; CDR3nt: TGTGCCAGCAGCCTTCAGCCCGGGACTAGTTCCAGCTCGGCAGATACGCAGTATTTT; CDR3aa: CASSLQPGTSSSSADTQYF
abundance: NA; j_gene: TRBJ1-1; v_gene: TRBV13; d_gene: NA; CDR3nt: TGTGCCAGCAGCGGTACAGGCCGGGGGACTGAAGCTTTCTTT; CDR3aa: CASSGTGRGTEAFF
abundance: NA; j_gene: TRBJ2-7; v_gene: TRBV10-1; d_gene: NA; CDR3nt: TGCGCCAGCATGGTTCGGACCTCAGCGGGCTACGAGCAGTACTTC; CDR3aa: CASMVRTSAGYEQYF
abundance: once; j_gene: TRBJ1-6; v_gene: TRBV27; d_gene: NA; CDR3nt: TGTGCCAGCAGCGCCGGGACGGTTAATTCACCCCTCCACTTT; CDR3aa: CASSAGTVNSPLHF
abundance: NA; j_gene: TRBJ1-2; v_gene: TRBV11-2; d_gene: NA; CDR3nt: TGTGCCAGCAGCTTAGGGGCATGGCCAGAACATGTCTACACCTTC; CDR3aa: CASSLGAWPEHVYTF
abundance: NA; j_gene: TRBJ1-1; v_gene: TRBV2; d_gene: NA; CDR3nt: TGTGCCAGCACCCAAACTGGGGGAACTGAAGCTTTCTTT; CDR3aa: CASTQTGGTEAFF
abundance: NA; j_gene: TRBJ2-7; v_gene: TRBV7-8; d_gene: NA; CDR3nt: TGTGCCAGCAGTATCTCCGGTGTTGTTTACGAGCAGTACTTC; CDR3aa: CASSISGVVYEQYF
abundance: NA; j_gene: TRBJ1-3; v_gene: TRBV4-1; d_gene: NA; CDR3nt: TGCGCCAGCAGCCAACTCGTCTCGGTGGACACCATATATTTT; CDR3aa: CASSQLVSVDTIYF
abundance: NA; j_gene: TRBJ1-1; v_gene: TRBV29-1; d_gene: NA; CDR3nt: TGCAGCGTTGTGCGAGGGAACACTGAAGCTTTCTTT; CDR3aa: CSVVRGNTEAFF
abundance: NA; j_gene: TRBJ2-5; v_gene: TRBV5-1; d_gene: NA; CDR3nt: TGCGCCAGCAGCTTAGTCGGGCGGGAAGAGACCCAGTACTTC; CDR3aa: CASSLVGREETQYF
abundance: NA; j_gene: TRBJ2-3; v_gene: TRBV9; d_gene: NA; CDR3nt: TGTGCCAGCAGCGAAAGACCAGACTCTAGCACAGATACGCAGTATTTT; CDR3aa: CASSERPDSSTDTQYF
abundance: NA; j_gene: TRBJ2-3; v_gene: TRBV18; d_gene: NA; CDR3nt: TGTGCCAGCTCTTCGAATTCGGCTAGTACTGGGGATACGCAGTATTTT; CDR3aa: CASSSNSASTGDTQYF
abundance: NA; j_gene: TRBJ1-5; v_gene: TRBV6-1; d_gene: NA; CDR3nt: TGTGCCAGCAGTGAAAACGGGCACGACAATCAGCCCCAGCATTTT; CDR3aa: CASSENGHDNQPQHF
abundance: few; j_gene: TRBJ1-1; v_gene: TRBV2; d_gene: TRBD1; CDR3nt: TGTGCCAGCAGTGAATCGGGAGGACAGGGCTGGAACACTGAAGCTTTCTTT; CDR3aa: CASSESGGQGWNTEAFF
abundance: NA; j_gene: TRBJ1-3; v_gene: TRBV30; d_gene: NA; CDR3nt: TGTGCCTGGAGTGCCAGGGGAAACACCATATATTTT; CDR3aa: CAWSARGNTIYF
abundance: NA; j_gene: TRBJ2-2; v_gene: TRBV7-2; d_gene: TRBD2; CDR3nt: TGTGCCAGCAGCCAACGGGGGGGCCGTTTCGGGGAGCTGTTTTTT; CDR3aa: CASSQRGGRFGELFF
abundance: NA; j_gene: TRBJ2-3; v_gene: TRBV5-1; d_gene: NA; CDR3nt: TGCGCCAGCAGCTCGGAAGTCACAGATACGCAGTATTTT; CDR3aa: CASSSEVTDTQYF
abundance: few; j_gene: TRBJ1-6; v_gene: TRBV2; d_gene: TRBD1; CDR3nt: TGTGCCAGCAGACTGCCCGGGACAGGTTTTAATTCACCCCTCCACTTT; CDR3aa: CASRLPGTGFNSPLHF
abundance: NA; j_gene: TRBJ2-7; v_gene: TRBV30; d_gene: TRBD2; CDR3nt: TGTGCCTGGGGAGGACTAGCGGGGTACGAGCAGTACTTC; CDR3aa: CAWGGLAGYEQYF
abundance: NA; j_gene: TRBJ2-5; v_gene: TRBV19; d_gene: TRBD2; CDR3nt: TGTGCCAGTAGTCTCAGCCGGACTAGCGGGAGTAAAGAGACCCAGTACTTC; CDR3aa: CASSLSRTSGSKETQYF
abundance: NA; j_gene: TRBJ2-7; v_gene: TRBV5-1; d_gene: TRBD2; CDR3nt: TGCGCCAGCAGCAACGGACTAGCGGGAGATTACGAGCAGTACTTC; CDR3aa: CASSNGLAGDYEQYF
abundance: NA; j_gene: TRBJ1-2; v_gene: TRBV29-1; d_gene: TRBD1; CDR3nt: TGCAGCGCCCGGGACAGCCGACTCTACACCTTC; CDR3aa: CSARDSRLYTF
abundance: NA; j_gene: TRBJ2-5; v_gene: TRBV2; d_gene: NA; CDR3nt: TGTGCCAGCAGTGAACCCCCAGGGGGGCAAGAGACCCAGTACTTC; CDR3aa: CASSEPPGGQETQYF
abundance: NA; j_gene: TRBJ1-2; v_gene: TRBV5-1; d_gene: TRBD1; CDR3nt: TGCGCCAGCAGCCCCAGCCCAGCCGGGACAGGGGGCAGGGACTATGGCTACACCTTC; CDR3aa: CASSPSPAGTGGRDYGYTF
abundance: NA; j_gene: TRBJ2-7; v_gene: TRBV4-1; d_gene: NA; CDR3nt: TGCGCCAGCAGCCAAGTATTCGGTCAACGATCTCTACACGAGCAGTACTTC; CDR3aa: CASSQVFGQRSLHEQYF
abundance: NA; j_gene: TRBJ2-5; v_gene: TRBV5-1; d_gene: NA; CDR3nt: TGCGCCAGCAGCTTGGCGGGGGGCAAACAAGAGACCCAGTACTTC; CDR3aa: CASSLAGGKQETQYF
abundance: NA; j_gene: TRBJ1-4; v_gene: TRBV9; d_gene: NA; CDR3nt: TGTGCCAGCAGCGTGGGGGGAACTAATGAAAAACTGTTTTTT; CDR3aa: CASSVGGTNEKLFF
abundance: NA; j_gene: TRBJ2-1; v_gene: TRBV15; d_gene: TRBD2; CDR3nt: TGTGCCACCAGCAGGGGACTAGCGGGAACAAATGAGCAGTTCTTC; CDR3aa: CATSRGLAGTNEQFF
abundance: NA; j_gene: TRBJ1-1; v_gene: TRBV25-1; d_gene: TRBD1; CDR3nt: TGTGCCAGCAGTGATCCTTACAGGGGTGGGGACACTGAAGCTTTCTTT; CDR3aa: CASSDPYRGGDTEAFF
abundance: few; j_gene: TRBJ1-1; v_gene: TRBV3-1/TRBV3-2; d_gene: NA; CDR3nt: TGTGCCAGCAGCCAATCCGGGGCCAAGAGCACTGAAGCTTTCTTT; CDR3aa: CASSQSGAKSTEAFF
abundance: few; j_gene: TRBJ2-2; v_gene: TRBV5-1; d_gene: NA; CDR3nt: TGCGCCAGCAGGGAGATGGGGGGTCTATACACCGGGGAGCTGTTTTTT; CDR3aa: CASREMGGLYTGELFF
abundance: NA; j_gene: TRBJ2-5; v_gene: TRBV7-2; d_gene: NA; CDR3nt: TGTGCCAGCAGCTGGGCGGGGACCCAGTACTTC; CDR3aa: CASSWAGTQYF
abundance: NA; j_gene: TRBJ2-7; v_gene: TRBV3-1/TRBV3-2; d_gene: NA; CDR3nt: TGTGCCAGCAGCCTAAGACAGGGAGGTTACGAGCAGTACTTC; CDR3aa: CASSLRQGGYEQYF
abundance: NA; j_gene: TRBJ2-1; v_gene: TRBV18; d_gene: TRBD2; CDR3nt: TGTGCCAGCTCAACCGTGGTAGCTAGCGGGAGGAATCCCAATGAGCAGTTCTTC; CDR3aa: CASSTVVASGRNPNEQFF
abundance: NA; j_gene: TRBJ1-1; v_gene: TRBV2; d_gene: NA; CDR3nt: TGTGCCAGCAGTGAAACAGGGAGTGGGGGGCAAGCTTTCTTT; CDR3aa: CASSETGSGGQAFF
abundance: few; j_gene: TRBJ2-5; v_gene: TRBV7-9; d_gene: NA; CDR3nt: TGTGCCAGCAGCTTAACGGCGCATTCGGAGACCCAGTACTTC; CDR3aa: CASSLTAHSETQYF
abundance: NA; j_gene: TRBJ1-2; v_gene: TRBV3-1/TRBV3-2; d_gene: NA; CDR3nt: TGTGCCAGCACTAGGGGACGGACCGAGGGTGATGGCTACACCTTC; CDR3aa: CASTRGRTEGDGYTF
abundance: NA; j_gene: TRBJ2-5; v_gene: TRBV6-5; d_gene: NA; CDR3nt: TGTGCCAGCTGGGGCCTACAAGAGACCCAGTACTTC; CDR3aa: CASWGLQETQYF
abundance: NA; j_gene: TRBJ2-7; v_gene: TRBV29-1; d_gene: NA; CDR3nt: TGCAGCGTTGAGGACTCGGGAACCACTAACGAGCAGTACTTC; CDR3aa: CSVEDSGTTNEQYF
abundance: few; j_gene: TRBJ1-1; v_gene: TRBV5-4; d_gene: TRBD1; CDR3nt: TGTGCCAGCAGTCACAGGGGAACGGGTGAAGCTTTCTTT; CDR3aa: CASSHRGTGEAFF
abundance: few; j_gene: TRBJ1-4; v_gene: TRBV30; d_gene: NA; CDR3nt: TGTGCCTGGAAACGGGGCCCCGCAACTAATGAAAAACTGTTTTTT; CDR3aa: CAWKRGPATNEKLFF
abundance: once; j_gene: TRBJ2-2; v_gene: TRBV6-6; d_gene: TRBD1; CDR3nt: TGTGCCAGCAGTAAAGGACAGGGATCGAACACCGGGGAGCTGTTTTTT; CDR3aa: CASSKGQGSNTGELFF